This T cell receptor (beta chain) came from a study of blood T cell repertoires in COVID-19 (dated by TCRdb to the early 2020s). Looking at the study overall: Samples from collaborators originated in the United States, Italy and Spain and spanned both the acute and convalescent phases of COVID-19. The prospective study material was composed of cDNA or gDNA derived from T cells, B-cell-depleted T cells, or PBMCs. The dataset comprised deeply sampled blood TCRbeta repertoires from subjects exposed to, actively infected with, or recovered from COVID-19. A freely available public database, intended as a resource for researchers studying the immune response to SARS-CoV-2, is where the repertoires were released. The samples were drawn from the first 160 participants of the ongoing ImmuneRACE study and from 1,254 subjects provided by 6 global collaborators. The sample metadata nearly always contained a de-identified subject ID, COVID-19 status, age in years and sex. Where available, HLA class I and class II types were obtained from metadata supplied by the sample provider rather than from assay-based typing. The paper's findings and limits, for the study overall: The amount of clinical and demographic metadata varied by source and participant and was provided uncurated.

Of note for this clone: It has no known antigen specificity. It has no much larger one-base neighbor in the sample; base qualities were not kept.

Collaborating institutions collected whole blood in K2EDTA tubes following their own protocols. Collaborator samples were shipped for TCRbeta analysis as frozen whole blood, isolated PBMCs, or DNA extracted from either sample type. TCRbeta CDR3 regions were amplified from genomic DNA using the immunoSEQ Assay, a bias-controlled multiplex PCR. Per the original workflow: Within the assay, amplification of reference gene primers was used to estimate how many nucleated cells each sample contained. To quantify the absolute abundance of each unique TCRbeta CDR3 rearrangement, sequence reads were collapsed and filtered. For each sample, productive Simpson clonality was calculated as the square root of Simpson's diversity index across productive rearrangements. Drawn from immuneACCESS, this table holds only the in-frame rearrangements with V and J called that TCRdb kept. Clones are partly lost; checked studies trace under half to an unresolved V gene and leave the rest unexplained. V, J and clone size were drawn from that table, and D and trimming were deduced from the DNA. This sample comprises under 65,000 clones, around nine tenths of them detected only once. Of the sample, 16% is held by the ten largest clones.

The clonotype was recovered from a man aged 80 or over with acute or convalescent COVID-19. The sequencing sample was made of peripheral blood.

The CDR3 sequence is CASTPRDSNYGYTF. The sequence in DNA is TGTGCCAGCACTCCCCGGGACAGCAACTATGGCTACACCTTC. Here the chain combines TRBV2 and TRBJ1-2; TRBD1 fits 7 bases in the junction. The CDR3 runs 14 amino acids, cysteine and phenylalanine included. Only the CDR3 part of the read is kept: 42 bases, read in frame from the first base. In the germline V gene, CDR1 corresponds to SNHLY and CDR2 to FYNNEI. For this chain, trimming is 7 bases at the V end and 2 bases at the J end, and the number of junction bases without a gene match is 7. Reference TRBV2 and TRBJ1-2 genes cover what lies past the CDR3, so the full variable domain is EPEVTQTPSHQVTQMGQEVILRCVPISNHLYFYWYRQILGQKVEFLVSFYNNEISEKSEIFDDQFSVERPDGSNFTLKIRSTKLEDSAMYFCASTPRDSNYGYTFGSGTRLTVV.